This T cell receptor (beta chain) was sequenced during a study of beta chain features in type 1 diabetes. General study points: Across patients, naive, central memory and Treg TCRB repertoires exhibited apparently greater similarity than was observed across healthy donors. There were fewer insertions and more deletions at the VDJ junctions of type 1 diabetes patients. Shortening that was moderate but significant affected the TCRB CDR3s of Type 1 diabetes patients in all four CD4+ subsets.

This clone was counted between two and nine times. Its antigen remains unknown. Isolated RNA was reverse transcribed in full, so expressed TCRB transcripts were sequenced. TCRdb's copy holds only in-frame clones and misses some; the assay was immunoSEQ multiplex PCR. The sample records 600,000 or so clones, more than 13% being singletons. The CDR3 runs 17 residues. CDR1 is MDHEN, CDR2 SYDVKM, per germline. Trimming took 5 bases from V and 2 from J, leaving 20 bases between them. Sequencing input: naive CD4+ T cells from blood. The chain uses TRBV28 and TRBJ2-3; D is possibly TRBD1 (6 bases). This sequence was found in a man between 18 and 35 years old with type 1 diabetes. The CDR3: CASSPLAGQGFTDTQYF. DNA for the CDR3: TGTGCCAGCAGTCCATTGGCAGGGCAGGGGTTCACAGATACGCAGTATTTT.